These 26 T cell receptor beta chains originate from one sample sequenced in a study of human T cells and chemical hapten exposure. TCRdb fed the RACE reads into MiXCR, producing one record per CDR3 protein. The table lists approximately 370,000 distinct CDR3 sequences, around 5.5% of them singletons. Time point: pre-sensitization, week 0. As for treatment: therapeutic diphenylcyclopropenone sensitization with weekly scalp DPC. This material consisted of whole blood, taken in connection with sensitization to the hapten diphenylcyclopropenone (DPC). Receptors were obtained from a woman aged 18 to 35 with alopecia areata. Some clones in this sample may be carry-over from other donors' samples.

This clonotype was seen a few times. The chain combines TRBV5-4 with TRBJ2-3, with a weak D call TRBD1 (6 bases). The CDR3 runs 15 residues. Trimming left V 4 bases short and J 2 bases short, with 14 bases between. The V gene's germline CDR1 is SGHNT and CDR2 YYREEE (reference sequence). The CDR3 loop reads CASSTWGPATDTQYF. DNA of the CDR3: TGTGCCAGCAGCACGTGGGGGCCCGCCACAGATACGCAGTATTTT.

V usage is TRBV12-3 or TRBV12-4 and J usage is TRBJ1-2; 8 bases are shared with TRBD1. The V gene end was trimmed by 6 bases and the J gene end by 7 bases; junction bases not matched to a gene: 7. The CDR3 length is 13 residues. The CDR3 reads CASRPGGGGGYTF. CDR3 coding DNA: TGTGCCAGCAGGCCAGGGGGCGGAGGTGGCTACACCTTC.

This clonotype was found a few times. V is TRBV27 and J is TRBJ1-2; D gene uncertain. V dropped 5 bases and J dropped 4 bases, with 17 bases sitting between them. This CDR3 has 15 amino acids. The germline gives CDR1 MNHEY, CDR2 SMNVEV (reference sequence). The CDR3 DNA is TGTGCCAGCAGTCTGGCACCGGACGGAAGCTATGGCTACACCTTC. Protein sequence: CASSLAPDGSYGYTF.

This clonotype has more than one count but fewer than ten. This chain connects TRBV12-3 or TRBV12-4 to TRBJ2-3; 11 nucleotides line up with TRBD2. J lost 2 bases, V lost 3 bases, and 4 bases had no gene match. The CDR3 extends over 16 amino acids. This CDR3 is CASSLGTSGNTDTQYF. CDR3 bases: TGTGCCAGCAGTTTGGGGACTAGCGGAAACACAGATACGCAGTATTTT.

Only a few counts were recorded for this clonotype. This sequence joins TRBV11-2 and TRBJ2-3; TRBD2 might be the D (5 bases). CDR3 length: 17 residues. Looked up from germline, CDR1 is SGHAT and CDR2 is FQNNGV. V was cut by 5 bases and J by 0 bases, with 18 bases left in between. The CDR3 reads CASSLLPLARSTDTQYF. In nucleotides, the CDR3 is TGTGCCAGCAGCCTATTGCCTTTAGCGCGGAGCACAGATACGCAGTATTTT.

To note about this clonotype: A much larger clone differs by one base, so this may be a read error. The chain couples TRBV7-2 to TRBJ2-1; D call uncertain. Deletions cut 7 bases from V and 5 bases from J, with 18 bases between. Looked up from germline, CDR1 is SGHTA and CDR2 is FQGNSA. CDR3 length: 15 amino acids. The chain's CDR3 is CASNRAGGSDNEQFF. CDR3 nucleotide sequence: TGTGCCAGCAACCGCGCCGGTGGGTCGGACAATGAGCAGTTCTTC.

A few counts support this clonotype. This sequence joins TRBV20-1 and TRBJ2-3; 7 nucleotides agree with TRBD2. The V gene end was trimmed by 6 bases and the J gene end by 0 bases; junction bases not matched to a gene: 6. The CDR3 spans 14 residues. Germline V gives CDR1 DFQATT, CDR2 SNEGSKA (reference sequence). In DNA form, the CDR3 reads TGCAGTGCGGGTCCTAGCGGTAGCACAGATACGCAGTATTTT. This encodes CSAGPSGSTDTQYF.

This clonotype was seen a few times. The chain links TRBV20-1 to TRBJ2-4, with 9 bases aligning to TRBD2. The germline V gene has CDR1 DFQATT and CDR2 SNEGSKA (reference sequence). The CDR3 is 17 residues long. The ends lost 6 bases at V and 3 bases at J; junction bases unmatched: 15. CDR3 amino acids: CSAPSGVPRGIKNIQYF. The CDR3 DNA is TGCAGTGCCCCTAGCGGGGTGCCTAGGGGGATCAAAAACATTCAGTACTTC.

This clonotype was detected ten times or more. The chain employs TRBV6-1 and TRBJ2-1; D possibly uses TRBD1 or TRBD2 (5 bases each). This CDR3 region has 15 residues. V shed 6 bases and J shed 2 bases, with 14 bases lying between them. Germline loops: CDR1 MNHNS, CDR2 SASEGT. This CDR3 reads CASSAQGEAYNEQFF. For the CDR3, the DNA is TGTGCCAGCAGCGCCCAGGGAGAAGCCTACAATGAGCAGTTCTTC.

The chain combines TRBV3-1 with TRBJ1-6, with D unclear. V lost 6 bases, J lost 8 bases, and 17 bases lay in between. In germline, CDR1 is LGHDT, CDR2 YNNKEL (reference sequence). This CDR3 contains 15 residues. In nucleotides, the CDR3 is TGTGCCAGCAGTCGAACTTTTAGGGAGGATTCACCCCTCCACTTT. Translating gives CASSRTFREDSPLHF.

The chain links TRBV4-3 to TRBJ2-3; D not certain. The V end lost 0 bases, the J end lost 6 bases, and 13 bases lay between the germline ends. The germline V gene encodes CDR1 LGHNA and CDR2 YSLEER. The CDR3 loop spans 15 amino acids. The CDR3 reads CASSQDSAVGDTQYF. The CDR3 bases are TGCGCCAGCAGCCAAGATTCCGCCGTGGGTGATACGCAGTATTTT.

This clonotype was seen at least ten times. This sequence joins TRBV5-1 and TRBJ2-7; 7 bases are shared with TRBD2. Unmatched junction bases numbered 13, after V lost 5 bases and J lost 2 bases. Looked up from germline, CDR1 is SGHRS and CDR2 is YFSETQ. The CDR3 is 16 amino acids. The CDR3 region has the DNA TGCGCCAGCAGTCCCGGCCCGGGACTACAAACCTACGAGCAGTACTTC. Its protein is CASSPGPGLQTYEQYF.

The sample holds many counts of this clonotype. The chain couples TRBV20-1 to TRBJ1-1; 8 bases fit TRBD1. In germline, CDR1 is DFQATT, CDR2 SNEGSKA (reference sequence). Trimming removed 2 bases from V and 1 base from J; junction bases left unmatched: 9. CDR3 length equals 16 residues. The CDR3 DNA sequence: TGCAGTGCTAGAAACCGGACAGGGATTTGGAACACTGAAGCTTTCTTT. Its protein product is CSARNRTGIWNTEAFF.

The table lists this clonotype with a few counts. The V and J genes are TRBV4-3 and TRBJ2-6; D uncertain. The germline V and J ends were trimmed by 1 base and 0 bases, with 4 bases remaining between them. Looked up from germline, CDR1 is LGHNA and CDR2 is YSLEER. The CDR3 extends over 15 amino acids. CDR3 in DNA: TGCGCCAGCAGCCAAGCAAACTCTGGGGCCAACGTCCTGACTTTC. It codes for CASSQANSGANVLTF.

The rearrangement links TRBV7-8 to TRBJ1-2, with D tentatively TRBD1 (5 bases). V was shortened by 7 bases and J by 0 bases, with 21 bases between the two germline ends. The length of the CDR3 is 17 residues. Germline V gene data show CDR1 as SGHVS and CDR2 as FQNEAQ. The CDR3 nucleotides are TGTGCCAGCACCCCAGAGACTGCAGGGAGAGCTAACTATGGCTACACCTTC. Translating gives CASTPETAGRANYGYTF. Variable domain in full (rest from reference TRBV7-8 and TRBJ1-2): GAGVSQSPRYKVAKRGQDVALRCDPISGHVSLFWYQQALGQGPEFLTYFQNEAQLDKSGLPSDRFFAERPEGSVSTLKIQRTQQEDSAVYLCASTPETAGRANYGYTFGSGTRLTVV.

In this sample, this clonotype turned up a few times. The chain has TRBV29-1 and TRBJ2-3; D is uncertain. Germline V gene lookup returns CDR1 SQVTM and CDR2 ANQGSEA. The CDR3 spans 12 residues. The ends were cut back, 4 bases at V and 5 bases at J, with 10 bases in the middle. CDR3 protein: CSVVHPGDTQYF. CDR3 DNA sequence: TGCAGCGTTGTTCATCCCGGAGATACGCAGTATTTT.

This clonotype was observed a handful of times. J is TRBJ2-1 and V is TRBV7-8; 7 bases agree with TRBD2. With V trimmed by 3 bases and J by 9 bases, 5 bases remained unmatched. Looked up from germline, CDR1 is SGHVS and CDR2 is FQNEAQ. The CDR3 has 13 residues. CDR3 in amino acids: CASSFRREGEQFF. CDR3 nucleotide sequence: TGTGCCAGCAGCTTTCGGAGGGAGGGTGAGCAGTTCTTC.

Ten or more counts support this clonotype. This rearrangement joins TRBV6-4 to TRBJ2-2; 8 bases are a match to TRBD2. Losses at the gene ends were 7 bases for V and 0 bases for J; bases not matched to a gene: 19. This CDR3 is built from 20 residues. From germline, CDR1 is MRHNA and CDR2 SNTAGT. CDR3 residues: CASIPFLRVAGSANTGELFF. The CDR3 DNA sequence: TGTGCCAGCATCCCCTTTTTGAGGGTAGCGGGATCAGCGAACACCGGGGAGCTGTTTTTT.

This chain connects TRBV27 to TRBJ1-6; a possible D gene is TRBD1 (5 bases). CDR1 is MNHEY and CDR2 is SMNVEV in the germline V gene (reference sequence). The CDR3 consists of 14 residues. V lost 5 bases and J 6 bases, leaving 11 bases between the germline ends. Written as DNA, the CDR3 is TGTGCCAGCAGTCCAGGGCTGTCTAATTCACCCCTCCACTTT. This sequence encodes CASSPGLSNSPLHF.

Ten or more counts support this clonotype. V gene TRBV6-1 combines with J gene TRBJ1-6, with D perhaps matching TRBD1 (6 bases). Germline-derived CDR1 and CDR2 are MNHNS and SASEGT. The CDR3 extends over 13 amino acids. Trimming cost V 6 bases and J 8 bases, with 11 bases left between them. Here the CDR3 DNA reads TGTGCCAGCAGCTTGAGACAGGATTCACCCCTCCACTTT. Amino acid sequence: CASSLRQDSPLHF.

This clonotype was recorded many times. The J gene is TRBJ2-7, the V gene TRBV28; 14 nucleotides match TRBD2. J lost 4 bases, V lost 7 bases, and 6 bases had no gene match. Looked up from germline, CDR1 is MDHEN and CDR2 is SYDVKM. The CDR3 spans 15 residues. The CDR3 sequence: CASMGLAGAVYEQYF. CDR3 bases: TGTGCCAGCATGGGACTAGCGGGGGCGGTGTACGAGCAGTACTTC. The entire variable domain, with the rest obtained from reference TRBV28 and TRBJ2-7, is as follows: DVKVTQSSRYLVKRTGEKVFLECVQDMDHENMFWYRQDPGLGLRLIYFSYDVKMKEKGDIPEGYSVSREKKERFSLILESASTNQTSMYLCASMGLAGAVYEQYFGPGTRLTVT.

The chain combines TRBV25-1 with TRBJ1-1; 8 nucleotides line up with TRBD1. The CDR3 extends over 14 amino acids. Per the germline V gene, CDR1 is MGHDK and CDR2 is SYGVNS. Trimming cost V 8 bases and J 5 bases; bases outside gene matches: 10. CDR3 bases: TGTGCCAGCGGTAAGACAGGGGCTTCGACTGAAGCTTTCTTT. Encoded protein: CASGKTGASTEAFF. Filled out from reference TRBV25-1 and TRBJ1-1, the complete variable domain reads EADIYQTPRYLVIGTGKKITLECSQTMGHDKMYWYQQDPGMELHLIHYSYGVNSTEKGDLSSESTVSRIRTEHFPLTLESARPSHTSQYLCASGKTGASTEAFFGQGTRLTVV.

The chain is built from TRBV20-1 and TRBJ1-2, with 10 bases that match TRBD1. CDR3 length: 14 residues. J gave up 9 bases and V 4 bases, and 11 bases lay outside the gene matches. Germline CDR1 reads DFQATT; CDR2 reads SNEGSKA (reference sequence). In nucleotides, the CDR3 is TGCAGTGCTAACAAACCTCCGGGACAGGGGCGCTACACCTTC. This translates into CSANKPPGQGRYTF.

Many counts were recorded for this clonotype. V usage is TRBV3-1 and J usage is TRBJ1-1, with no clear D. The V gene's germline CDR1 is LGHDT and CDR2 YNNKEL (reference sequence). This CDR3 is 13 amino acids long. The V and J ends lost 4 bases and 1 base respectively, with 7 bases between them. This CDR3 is CASSLSKNTEAFF. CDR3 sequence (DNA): TGTGCCAGCAGCCTCTCTAAGAACACTGAAGCTTTCTTT.

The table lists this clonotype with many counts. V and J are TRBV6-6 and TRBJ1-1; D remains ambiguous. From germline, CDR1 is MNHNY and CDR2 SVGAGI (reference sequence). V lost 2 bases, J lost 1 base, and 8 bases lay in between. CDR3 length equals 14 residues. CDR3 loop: CASSYEWGNTEAFF. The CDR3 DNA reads TGTGCCAGCAGTTACGAGTGGGGGAACACTGAAGCTTTCTTT.

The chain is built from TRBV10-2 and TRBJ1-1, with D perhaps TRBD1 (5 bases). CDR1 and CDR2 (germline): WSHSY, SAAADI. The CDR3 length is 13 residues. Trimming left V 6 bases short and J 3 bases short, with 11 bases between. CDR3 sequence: CASRSGYDTEAFF. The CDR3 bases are TGCGCCAGCAGGTCAGGGTACGACACTGAAGCTTTCTTT.